This TCR beta chain stems from a study of blood T cells in healthy people across ages. Comment on this clonotype: What it recognizes is unknown.

Primers used in a second PCR of about 6 to 12 cycles were a sample-barcoded 5' primer and a J-beta primer mix. TCRdb reprocessed the 5' RACE reads via MiXCR and lists one record per CDR3 protein. The table shows about 680,000 distinct CDR3 sequences, with around half occurring only once. General study points: Naive T cell percentage showed a strong correlation with TCR beta diversity. It was not possible, with unsorted PBMCs, to conclusively compare naive and antigen-experienced cells. Shifts in expanded clonotypes may have been confounded by donor CMV status, which was unknown. Significant beta diversity loss was already apparent by age approximately 40, declining roughly linearly.

The V end lost 0 bases, the J end lost 0 bases, and 9 bases lay between the germline ends. The CDR3 spans 16 residues. The germline V gene has CDR1 SGHRS and CDR2 YFSETQ. The sequenced sample consisted of blood. J is TRBJ2-2 and V is TRBV5-1, with D possibly TRBD1 on 6 matching bases. This receptor was obtained from a woman aged 55-69 years in good health. The CDR3 sequence: CASSLGGQANTGELFF. The CDR3 DNA reads TGCGCCAGCAGCTTGGGGGGACAAGCGAACACCGGGGAGCTGTTTTTT.